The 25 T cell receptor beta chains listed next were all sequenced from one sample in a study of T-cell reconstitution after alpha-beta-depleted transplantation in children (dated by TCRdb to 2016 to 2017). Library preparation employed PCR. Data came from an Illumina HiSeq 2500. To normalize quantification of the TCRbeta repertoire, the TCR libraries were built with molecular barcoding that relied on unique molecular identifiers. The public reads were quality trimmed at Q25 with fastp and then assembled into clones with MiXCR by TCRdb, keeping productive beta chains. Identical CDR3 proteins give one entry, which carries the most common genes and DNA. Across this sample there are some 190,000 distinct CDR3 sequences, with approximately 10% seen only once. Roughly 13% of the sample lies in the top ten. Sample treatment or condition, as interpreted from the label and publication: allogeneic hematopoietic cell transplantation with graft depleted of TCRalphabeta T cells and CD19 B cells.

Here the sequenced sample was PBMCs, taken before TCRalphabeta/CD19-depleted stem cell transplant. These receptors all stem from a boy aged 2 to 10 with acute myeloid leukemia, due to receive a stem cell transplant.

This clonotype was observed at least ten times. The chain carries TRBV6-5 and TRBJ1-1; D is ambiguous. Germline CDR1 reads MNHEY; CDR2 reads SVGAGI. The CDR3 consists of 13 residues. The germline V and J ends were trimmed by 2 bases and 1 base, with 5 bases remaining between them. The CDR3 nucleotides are TGTGCCAGCAGTTACGCGGAGAACACTGAAGCTTTCTTT. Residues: CASSYAENTEAFF.

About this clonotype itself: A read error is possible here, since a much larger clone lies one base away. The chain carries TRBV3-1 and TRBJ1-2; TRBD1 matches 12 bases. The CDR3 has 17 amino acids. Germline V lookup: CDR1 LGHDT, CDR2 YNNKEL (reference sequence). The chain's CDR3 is CACSLSGTGGSLYGYTF. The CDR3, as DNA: TGTGCCTGCAGCCTTTCCGGGACAGGGGGCTCTCTCTATGGCTACACCTTC.

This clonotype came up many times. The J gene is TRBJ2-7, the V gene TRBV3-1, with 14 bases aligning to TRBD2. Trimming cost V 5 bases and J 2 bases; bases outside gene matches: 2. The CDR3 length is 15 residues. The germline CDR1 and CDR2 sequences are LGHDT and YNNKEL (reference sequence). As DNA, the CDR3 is TGTGCCAGCAGCTCGGGACTAGCGGGAGCCTACGAGCAGTACTTC. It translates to CASSSGLAGAYEQYF.

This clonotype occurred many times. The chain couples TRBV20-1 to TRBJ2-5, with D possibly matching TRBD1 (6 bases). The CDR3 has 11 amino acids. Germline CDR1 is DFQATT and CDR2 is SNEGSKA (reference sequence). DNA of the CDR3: TGCAGCGCGGACAGTCCCGAGACCCAGTACTTC. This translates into CSADSPETQYF.

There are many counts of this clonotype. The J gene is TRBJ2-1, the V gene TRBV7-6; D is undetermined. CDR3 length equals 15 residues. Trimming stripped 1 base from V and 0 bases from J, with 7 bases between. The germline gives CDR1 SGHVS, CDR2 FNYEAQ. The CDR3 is CASSLVDSSYNEQFF. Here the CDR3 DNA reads TGTGCCAGCAGCTTAGTAGATAGCTCCTACAATGAGCAGTTCTTC.

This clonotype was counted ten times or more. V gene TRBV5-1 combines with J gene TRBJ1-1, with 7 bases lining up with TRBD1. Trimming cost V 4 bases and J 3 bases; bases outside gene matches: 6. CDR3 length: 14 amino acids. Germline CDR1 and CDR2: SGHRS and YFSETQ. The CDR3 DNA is TGCGCCAGCAGCCCGACAGGGTGGTACACTGAAGCTTTCTTT. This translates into CASSPTGWYTEAFF. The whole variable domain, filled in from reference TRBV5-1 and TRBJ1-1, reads KAGVTQTPRYLIKTRGQQVTLSCSPISGHRSVSWYQQTPGQGLQFLFEYFSETQRNKGNFPGRFSGRQFSNSRSEMNVSTLELGDSALYLCASSPTGWYTEAFFGQGTRLTVV.

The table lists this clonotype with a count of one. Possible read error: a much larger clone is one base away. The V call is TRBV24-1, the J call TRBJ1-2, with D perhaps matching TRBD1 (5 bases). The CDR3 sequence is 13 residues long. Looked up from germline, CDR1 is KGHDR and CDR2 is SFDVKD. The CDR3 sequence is CATSDLAGYGYPF. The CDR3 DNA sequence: TGTGCCACCAGTGATTTGGCAGGGTATGGCTACCCCTTC.

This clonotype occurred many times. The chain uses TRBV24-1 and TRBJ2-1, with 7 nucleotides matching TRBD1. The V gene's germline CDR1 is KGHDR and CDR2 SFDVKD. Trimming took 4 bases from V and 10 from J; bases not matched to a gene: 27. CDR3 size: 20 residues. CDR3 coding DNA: TGTGCCACCAGTGACAGGGGACAGCGAAATATAACTCCCCTACGGCGGGAGCAGTTCTTC. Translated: CATSDRGQRNITPLRREQFF.

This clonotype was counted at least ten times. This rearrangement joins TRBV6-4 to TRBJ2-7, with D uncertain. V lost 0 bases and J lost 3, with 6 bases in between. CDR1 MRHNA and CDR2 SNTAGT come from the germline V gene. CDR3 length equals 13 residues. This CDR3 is CASSDSACYEQYV. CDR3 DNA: TGTGCCAGCAGTGACTCGGCTTGCTACGAGCAGTACGTC.

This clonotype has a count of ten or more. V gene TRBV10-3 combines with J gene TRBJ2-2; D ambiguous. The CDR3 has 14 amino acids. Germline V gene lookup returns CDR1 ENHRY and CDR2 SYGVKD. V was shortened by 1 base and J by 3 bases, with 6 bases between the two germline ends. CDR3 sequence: CAISEFRDTGELFF. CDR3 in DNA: TGTGCCATCAGTGAGTTTAGGGACACCGGGGAGCTGTTTTTT.

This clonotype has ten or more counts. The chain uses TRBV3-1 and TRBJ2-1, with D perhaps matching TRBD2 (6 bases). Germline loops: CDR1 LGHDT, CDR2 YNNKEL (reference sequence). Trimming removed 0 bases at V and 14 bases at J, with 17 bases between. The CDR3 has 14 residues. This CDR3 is CASSQDIRRGFEFF. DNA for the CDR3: TGTGCCAGCAGCCAAGATATTCGGAGGGGTTTCGAGTTCTTC.

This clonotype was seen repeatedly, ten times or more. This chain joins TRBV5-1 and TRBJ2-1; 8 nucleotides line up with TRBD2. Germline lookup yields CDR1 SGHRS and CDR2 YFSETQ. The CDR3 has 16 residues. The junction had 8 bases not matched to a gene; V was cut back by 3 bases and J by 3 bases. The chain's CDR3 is CASSSQAGAGYNEQFF. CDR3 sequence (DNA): TGCGCCAGCAGCTCGCAAGCGGGGGCGGGCTACAATGAGCAGTTCTTC.

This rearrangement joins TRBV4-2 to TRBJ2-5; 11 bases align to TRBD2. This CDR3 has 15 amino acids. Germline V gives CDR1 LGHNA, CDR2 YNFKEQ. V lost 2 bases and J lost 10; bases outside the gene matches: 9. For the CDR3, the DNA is TGTGCCAGCAGCCAAATGCTAGCGGGAGGAAAGAGCCAGTACTTC. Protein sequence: CASSQMLAGGKSQYF.

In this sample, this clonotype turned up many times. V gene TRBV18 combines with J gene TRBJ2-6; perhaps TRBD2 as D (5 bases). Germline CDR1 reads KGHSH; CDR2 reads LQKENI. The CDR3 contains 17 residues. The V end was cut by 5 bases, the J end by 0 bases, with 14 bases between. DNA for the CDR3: TGTGCCAGCTCAACCGGGCCCGACTACTCTGGGGCCAACGTCCTGACTTTC. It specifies CASSTGPDYSGANVLTF.

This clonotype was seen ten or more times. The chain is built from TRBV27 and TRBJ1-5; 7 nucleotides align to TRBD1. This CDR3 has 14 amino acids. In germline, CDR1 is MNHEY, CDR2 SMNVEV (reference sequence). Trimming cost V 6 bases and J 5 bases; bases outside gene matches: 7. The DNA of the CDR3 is TGTGCCAGCAGCAGAGGGGGCCCTTATCAGCCCCAGCATTTT. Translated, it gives CASSRGGPYQPQHF.

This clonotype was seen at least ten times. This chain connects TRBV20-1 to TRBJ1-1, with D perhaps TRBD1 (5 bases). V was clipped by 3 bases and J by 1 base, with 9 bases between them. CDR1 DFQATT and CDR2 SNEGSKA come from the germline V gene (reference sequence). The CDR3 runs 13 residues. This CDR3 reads CSARGLTNTEAFF. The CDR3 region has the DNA TGCAGTGCTAGGGGACTCACGAACACTGAAGCTTTCTTT.

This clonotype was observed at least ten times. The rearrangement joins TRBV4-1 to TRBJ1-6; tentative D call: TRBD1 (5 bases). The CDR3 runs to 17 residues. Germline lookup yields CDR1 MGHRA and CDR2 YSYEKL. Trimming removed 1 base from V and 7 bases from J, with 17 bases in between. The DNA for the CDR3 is TGCGCCAGCAGCCAAGTTGCGAGCGTGGCAGGGAATTCACCCCTCCACTTT. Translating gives CASSQVASVAGNSPLHF.

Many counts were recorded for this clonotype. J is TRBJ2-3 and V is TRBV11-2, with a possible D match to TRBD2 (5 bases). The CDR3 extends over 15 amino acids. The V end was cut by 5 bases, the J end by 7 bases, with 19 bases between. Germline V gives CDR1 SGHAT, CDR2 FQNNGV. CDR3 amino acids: CASSALELAENTQYF. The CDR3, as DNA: TGTGCCAGCAGCGCTCTCGAGCTAGCCGAAAATACGCAGTATTTT.

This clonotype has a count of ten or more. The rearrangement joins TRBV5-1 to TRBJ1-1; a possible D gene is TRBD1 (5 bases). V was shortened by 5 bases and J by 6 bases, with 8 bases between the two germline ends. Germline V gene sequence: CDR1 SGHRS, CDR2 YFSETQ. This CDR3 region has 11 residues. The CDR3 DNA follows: TGCGCCAGCAGAAGACAGTCTGAAGCTTTCTTT. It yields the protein CASRRQSEAFF.

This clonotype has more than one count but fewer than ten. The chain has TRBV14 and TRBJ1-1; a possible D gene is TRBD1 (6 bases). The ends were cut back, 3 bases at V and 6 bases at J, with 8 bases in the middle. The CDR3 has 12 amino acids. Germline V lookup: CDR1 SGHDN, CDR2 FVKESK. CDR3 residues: CASSHRGPEAFF. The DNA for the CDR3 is TGTGCCAGCAGCCACAGGGGCCCTGAAGCTTTCTTT. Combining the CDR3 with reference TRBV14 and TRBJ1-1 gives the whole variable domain EAGVTQFPSHSVIEKGQTVTLRCDPISGHDNLYWYRRVMGKEIKFLLHFVKESKQDESGMPNNRFLAERTGGTYSTLKVQPAELEDSGVYFCASSHRGPEAFFGQGTRLTVV.

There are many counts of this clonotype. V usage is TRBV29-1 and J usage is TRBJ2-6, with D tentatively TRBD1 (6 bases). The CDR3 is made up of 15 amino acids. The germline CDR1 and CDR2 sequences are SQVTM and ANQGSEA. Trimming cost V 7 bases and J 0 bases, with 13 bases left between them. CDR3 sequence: CSALDSRSGANVLTF. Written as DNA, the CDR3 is TGCAGCGCCCTGGACAGTCGCTCTGGGGCCAACGTCCTGACTTTC. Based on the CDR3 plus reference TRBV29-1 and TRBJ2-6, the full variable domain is SAVISQKPSRDICQRGTSLTIQCQVDSQVTMMFWYRQQPGQSLTLIATANQGSEATYESGFVIDKFPISRPNLTFSTLTVSNMSPEDSSIYLCSALDSRSGANVLTFGAGSRLTVL.

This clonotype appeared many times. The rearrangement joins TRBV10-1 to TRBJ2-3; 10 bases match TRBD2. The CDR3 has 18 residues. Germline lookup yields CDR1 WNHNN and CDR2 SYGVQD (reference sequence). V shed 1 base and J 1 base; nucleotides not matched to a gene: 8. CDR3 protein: CASSELTGTSARTDTQYF. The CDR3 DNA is TGCGCCAGCAGTGAGTTAACCGGGACTAGCGCCCGCACAGATACGCAGTATTTT.

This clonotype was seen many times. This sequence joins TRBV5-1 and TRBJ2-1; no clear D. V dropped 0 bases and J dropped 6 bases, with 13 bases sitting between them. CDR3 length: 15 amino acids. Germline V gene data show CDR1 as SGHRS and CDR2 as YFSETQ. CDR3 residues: CASSLGQAARNEQFF. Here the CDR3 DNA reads TGCGCCAGCAGCTTGGGTCAGGCAGCCCGCAATGAGCAGTTCTTC.

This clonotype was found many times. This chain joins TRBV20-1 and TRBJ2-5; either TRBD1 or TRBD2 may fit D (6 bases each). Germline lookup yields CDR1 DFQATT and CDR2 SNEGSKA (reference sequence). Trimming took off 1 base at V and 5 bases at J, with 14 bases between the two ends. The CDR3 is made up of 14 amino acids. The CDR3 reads CSARGFSGAETQYF. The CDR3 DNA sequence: TGCAGTGCTAGAGGATTTTCGGGGGCCGAGACCCAGTACTTC.

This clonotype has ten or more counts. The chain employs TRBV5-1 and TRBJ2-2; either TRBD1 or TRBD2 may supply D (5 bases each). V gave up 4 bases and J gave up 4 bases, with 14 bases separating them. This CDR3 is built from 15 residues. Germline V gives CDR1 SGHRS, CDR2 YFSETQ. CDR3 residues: CASSRRDGLTGELFF. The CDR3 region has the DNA TGCGCCAGCAGCAGAAGGGACGGCCTCACCGGGGAGCTGTTTTTT.